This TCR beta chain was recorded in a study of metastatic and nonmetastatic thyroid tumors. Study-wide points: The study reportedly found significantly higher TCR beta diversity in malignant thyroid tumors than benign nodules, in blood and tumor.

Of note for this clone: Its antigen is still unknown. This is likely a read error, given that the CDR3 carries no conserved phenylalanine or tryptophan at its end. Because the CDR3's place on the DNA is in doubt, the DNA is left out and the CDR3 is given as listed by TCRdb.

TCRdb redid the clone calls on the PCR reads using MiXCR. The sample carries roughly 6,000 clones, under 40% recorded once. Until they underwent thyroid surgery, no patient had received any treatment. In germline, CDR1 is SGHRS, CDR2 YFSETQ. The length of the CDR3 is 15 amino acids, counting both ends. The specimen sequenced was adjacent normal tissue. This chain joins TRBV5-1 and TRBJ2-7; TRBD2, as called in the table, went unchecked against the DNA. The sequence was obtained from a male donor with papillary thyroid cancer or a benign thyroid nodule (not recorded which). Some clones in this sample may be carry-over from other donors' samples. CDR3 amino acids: CASSEAGGLFYEKYL.